The 25 T cell receptor beta chains below come from one sample, sequenced in a study of blood T cells in healthy people across ages. A sample-barcoded 5' primer and a J-beta primer mix were used in a second PCR of roughly 7 to 11 cycles. MiXCR, run by TCRdb on the 5' RACE reads, gives a single entry per CDR3 protein. Of fewer than 700,000 distinct CDR3 sequences in the sample, 40% to 50% are singletons; the top ten hold 25% to 35%. Sequenced material: blood. Receptors were obtained from a man at least 80 years old in good health.

In regard to this clonotype: A much larger clone is a single base away; this may be a read error. The chain recombines TRBV7-9 with TRBJ2-1; D could derive from TRBD1 or TRBD2 (6 bases each). The length of the CDR3 is 18 residues. Germline CDR1 reads SEHNR; CDR2 reads FQNEAQ (reference sequence). The CDR3, as DNA: TGTGCCAGCAGCTTGGTCAGGGGAGTCGGGAGCTCCTACAGTGAGCAGTTCTTC. Protein product: CASSLVRGVGSSYSEQFF.

This clonotype was found a few times. The chain joins TRBV7-2 to TRBJ1-4, with 12 bases that match TRBD1. Germline V gene data show CDR1 as SGHTA and CDR2 as FQGNSA. CDR3 length: 17 residues. The V segment lost 3 bases and the J segment 1 base; nucleotides outside the gene matches: 3. CDR3 coding DNA: TGTGCCAGCAGCTTTCGGGACAGGGGGCGAACTAATGAAAAACTGTTTTTT. This encodes CASSFRDRGRTNEKLFF.

This clonotype came up a few times. The J gene is TRBJ2-7, the V gene TRBV30, with D uncertain. The CDR3 has 13 amino acids. Germline V gene lookup returns CDR1 GTSNPN and CDR2 SVGIG (reference sequence). The V end lost 0 bases, the J end lost 3 bases, and 9 bases lay between the germline ends. CDR3 loop: CAWSVLGVYEQYF. DNA of the CDR3: TGTGCCTGGAGTGTACTCGGCGTCTACGAGCAGTACTTC.

This clonotype has only one observation. The V call is TRBV12-3 or TRBV12-4, the J call TRBJ1-5, with 8 bases that match TRBD1. V was clipped by 3 bases and J by 2 bases; unmatched bases: 6. The CDR3 contains 16 residues. DNA of the CDR3: TGTGCCAGCAGTTTGGGGACAGGTATAGGCAATCAGCCCCAGCATTTT. Its protein product is CASSLGTGIGNQPQHF.

This clonotype was picked up a small number of times. V gene TRBV6-1 combines with J gene TRBJ2-7; 8 bases align to TRBD1. This CDR3 region has 13 residues. Trimming removed 7 bases from V and 3 bases from J; junction bases left unmatched: 5. Looked up from germline, CDR1 is MNHNS and CDR2 is SASEGT. The DNA of the CDR3 is TGTGCCAGCAAACTCGGACAGGGCTACGAGCAGTACTTC. Translated, it gives CASKLGQGYEQYF.

This clonotype was seen more than once but under ten times. V gene TRBV5-6 combines with J gene TRBJ2-5; no clear D gene. This CDR3 has 13 amino acids. In germline, CDR1 is SGHDT, CDR2 YYEEEE. V lost 3 bases, J lost 5 bases, and 11 bases lay in between. The CDR3 spells CASSSDWVETQYF. In nucleotides, the CDR3 is TGTGCCAGCAGCTCCGACTGGGTGGAGACCCAGTACTTC. Combining the CDR3 with reference TRBV5-6 and TRBJ2-5 gives the whole variable domain DAGVTQSPTHLIKTRGQQVTLRCSPKSGHDTVSWYQQALGQGPQFIFQYYEEEERQRGNFPDRFSGHQFPNYSSELNVNALLLGDSALYLCASSSDWVETQYFGPGTRLLVL.

V is TRBV11-2 and J is TRBJ2-7; D may be TRBD1 (5 bases). There are 13 residues in the CDR3. CDR1 is SGHAT, CDR2 FQNNGV, per germline. V was cut by 4 bases and J by 3 bases, with 10 bases left in between. The CDR3 nucleotides read TGTGCCAGCAGCTCTAGGGGTTTCTACGAGCAGTACTTC. Residues: CASSSRGFYEQYF.

The chain uses TRBV29-1 and TRBJ2-7; 11 bases are shared with TRBD2. V gave up 6 bases and J gave up 4 bases; unmatched junction bases: 14. CDR3 length: 16 residues. Per the germline V gene, CDR1 is SQVTM and CDR2 is ANQGSEA. The chain's CDR3 is CSVLSGRAFFGYEQYF. The CDR3 coding sequence is TGCAGCGTCCTTAGCGGGAGGGCATTCTTTGGATACGAGCAGTACTTC.

This clonotype has more than one count but fewer than ten. The genes are TRBV7-9 and TRBJ2-5, with 11 bases that match TRBD1. The length of the CDR3 is 15 residues. Germline loops: CDR1 SEHNR, CDR2 FQNEAQ (reference sequence). V was pared by 6 bases and J by 5 bases, with 8 bases of the junction left unmatched. Written as DNA, the CDR3 is TGTGCCAGCAGGGCTAGGACAGGGGGCGACGAGACCCAGTACTTC. Translated, it gives CASRARTGGDETQYF.

The chain combines TRBV11-3 with TRBJ2-5; tentative D call: TRBD2 (6 bases). CDR1 is SGHNT and CDR2 is YENEEA in the germline V gene. The CDR3 is 17 residues long. V was shortened by 1 base and J by 0 bases, with 15 bases between the two germline ends. CDR3 in DNA: TGTGCCAGCAGCTTAGGAGGGTCGGGGGAGTACCAAGAGACCCAGTACTTC. Amino acids: CASSLGGSGEYQETQYF.

The J gene is TRBJ1-1, the V gene TRBV30; D is ambiguous. Germline V gives CDR1 GTSNPN, CDR2 SVGIG (reference sequence). V lost 1 base and J 5 bases, leaving 11 bases between the germline ends. The CDR3 sequence is 13 residues long. In DNA form, the CDR3 reads TGTGCCTGGAGTGGGTCCTGGGAAACTGAAGCTTTCTTT. Translating gives CAWSGSWETEAFF.

This CDR3 reads CASSSRRGNYGYTF. The CDR3 bases are TGTGCCAGCAGTTCCCGGAGGGGGAACTATGGCTACACCTTC. The chain combines TRBV28 with TRBJ1-2; possibly TRBD1 for D (6 bases). CDR1 is MDHEN, CDR2 SYDVKM, per germline. The CDR3 loop spans 14 amino acids. V shed 4 bases and J shed 2 bases, with 11 bases lying between them.

This clonotype has just one count. V and J are TRBV6-2 or TRBV6-3 and TRBJ2-2, with D tentatively TRBD2 (6 bases). The germline V and J ends were trimmed by 0 bases and 4 bases, with 9 bases remaining between them. CDR3 length equals 15 residues. The germline CDR1 and CDR2 sequences are MNHEY and SVGEGT. The CDR3 bases are TGTGCCAGCAGTTACTCAGGTAGCGGCACCGGGGAGCTGTTTTTT. Protein sequence: CASSYSGSGTGELFF.

The chain couples TRBV4-1 to TRBJ2-7, with D unclear. The ends were cut back, 1 base at V and 4 bases at J, with 14 bases in the middle. This CDR3 has 15 amino acids. Germline CDR1 is MGHRA and CDR2 is YSYEKL. The CDR3 DNA reads TGCGCCAGCAGCCAAGGGCCATCTCGCATGTACGAGCAGTACTTC. Its translation: CASSQGPSRMYEQYF.

This sequence joins TRBV6-1 and TRBJ2-3, with D unclear. The CDR3 is made up of 14 amino acids. In germline, CDR1 is MNHNS, CDR2 SASEGT. Between the trimmed V and J ends, which lost 6 bases and 0 bases, there was a span of 10 bases. The CDR3 reads CASRKTTSTDTQYF. CDR3 coding DNA: TGTGCCAGCAGAAAAACGACTAGCACAGATACGCAGTATTTT.

V gene TRBV20-1 combines with J gene TRBJ2-3; TRBD2 matches at 9 bases. Germline loops: CDR1 DFQATT, CDR2 SNEGSKA (reference sequence). The ends lost 7 bases at V and 4 bases at J; junction bases unmatched: 12. The CDR3 is 15 residues long. In DNA form, the CDR3 reads TGCAGTGTTACGAGAAGGCGGGAGGGCCCAGATACGCAGTATTTT. This sequence encodes CSVTRRREGPDTQYF.

The CDR3 DNA reads as TGTGCCAGCAGGAAGACTAGCGGGACTAACTACGAGCAGTACTTC. This translates into CASRKTSGTNYEQYF. The rearrangement joins TRBV28 to TRBJ2-7, with TRBD2 identical over 11 bases. The V and J ends lost 6 bases and 3 bases, in that order; junction bases with no gene match: 7. The CDR3 totals 15 residues. Germline values: CDR1 MDHEN, CDR2 SYDVKM.

The J gene is TRBJ1-5, the V gene TRBV10-3, with 8 bases that match TRBD1. Losses at the gene ends were 0 bases for V and 5 bases for J; bases not matched to a gene: 0. The germline gives CDR1 ENHRY, CDR2 SYGVKD. The CDR3 is 14 residues long. In DNA, the CDR3 is TGTGCCATCAGTGAGTCGACAGGGGATCAGCCCCAGCATTTT. Protein sequence: CAISESTGDQPQHF.

The chain joins TRBV10-3 to TRBJ2-5, with D possibly being TRBD1 (6 bases). Looked up from germline, CDR1 is ENHRY and CDR2 is SYGVKD. The V end lost 0 bases, the J end lost 0 bases, and 14 bases lay between the germline ends. CDR3 size: 17 residues. This CDR3 reads CAISESGAGAYQETQYF. CDR3 in DNA: TGTGCCATCAGTGAGTCGGGGGCTGGCGCCTACCAAGAGACCCAGTACTTC.

This rearrangement joins TRBV15 to TRBJ2-4, with 10 bases matching TRBD1. The J call may be in error: the DNA end matches TRBJ2-7 better. The germline V gene has CDR1 LNHNV and CDR2 YYDKDF (reference sequence). The CDR3 loop spans 14 amino acids. This CDR3 reads CATSTGQGRYEQYF. The CDR3 region has the DNA TGTGCCACCAGCACGGGACAGGGGAGATACGAGCAGTACTTC.

The rearrangement links TRBV29-1 to TRBJ2-3; D may be TRBD2 (5 bases). This CDR3 contains 13 residues. The V and J ends lost 2 bases and 5 bases respectively, with 11 bases between them. CDR1 and CDR2 from the germline V gene are SQVTM and ANQGSEA. For the CDR3, the DNA is TGCAGCGTTGAAAGCCCGAGGGAAGATACGCAGTATTTT. Protein sequence: CSVESPREDTQYF.

The genes are TRBV6-2 or TRBV6-3 and TRBJ2-2; 10 bases line up with TRBD2. V shed 0 bases, J shed 5 bases, and the junction held 6 bases outside the gene matches. CDR3 length equals 17 residues. Germline CDR1 MNHEY, CDR2 SVGEGT. The DNA for the CDR3 is TGTGCCAGCAGTTACTCGAACCTAGCGGGGGTGACCGGGGAGCTGTTTTTT. Its protein is CASSYSNLAGVTGELFF.

V gene TRBV27 combines with J gene TRBJ1-5; weak D call: TRBD1 (5 bases). This CDR3 comprises 15 residues. V lost 8 bases and J lost 6, with 20 bases in between. Germline V gene sequence: CDR1 MNHEY, CDR2 SMNVEV (reference sequence). CDR3 in amino acids: CASSFTGGGSQPQHF. The CDR3 DNA reads TGTGCCAGCTCCTTTACGGGCGGGGGAAGTCAGCCCCAGCATTTT.

V and J are TRBV20-1 and TRBJ1-5; D uncertain. The CDR3 covers 12 residues. CDR1 is DFQATT and CDR2 is SNEGSKA in the germline V gene (reference sequence). V gave up 3 bases and J gave up 9 bases, with 12 bases separating them. The CDR3 coding sequence is TGCAGTGCTAGGACCGGGGTTGTGCCCCAGCATTTT. Its translation is CSARTGVVPQHF.

The chain has TRBV28 and TRBJ2-7; a weak D match, TRBD1 (6 bases). The V gene's germline CDR1 is MDHEN and CDR2 SYDVKM. The CDR3 extends over 14 amino acids. Trimming pared 8 bases from V and 1 base from J, leaving 15 bases between. CDR3 nucleotide sequence: TGTGCCAGCCTCCCCCAGGGGTTGTCCTACGAGCAGTACTTC. Its protein is CASLPQGLSYEQYF.